The present entry profiles one T cell receptor beta chain with its context. This entry belongs to a study of blood T cell repertoires in COVID-19. The germline gives CDR1 SGHRS, CDR2 YFSETQ. V dropped 2 bases and J dropped 5 bases, with 8 bases sitting between them. The CDR3 runs 13 residues. Two consecutive negative NP/OP PCR tests, clearance, or resolved symptoms defined Cohort 3 recovery. This table comes from immunoSEQ multiplex PCR, and its TCRdb copy is limited to in-frame clones, with some not included. In the table there are about 64,000 clones, approximately 90% of which are singletons. This clonotype was sampled from a woman in her thirties or forties who had recovered from COVID-19. Sequencing used PBMCs or T cells enriched from blood (not recorded which). This chain joins TRBV5-1 and TRBJ2-1; D might be TRBD2 (5 bases). The CDR3 DNA follows: TGCGCCAGCAGCTTCGGGGAAAACAATGAGCAGTTCTTC. This gives the protein CASSFGENNEQFF.